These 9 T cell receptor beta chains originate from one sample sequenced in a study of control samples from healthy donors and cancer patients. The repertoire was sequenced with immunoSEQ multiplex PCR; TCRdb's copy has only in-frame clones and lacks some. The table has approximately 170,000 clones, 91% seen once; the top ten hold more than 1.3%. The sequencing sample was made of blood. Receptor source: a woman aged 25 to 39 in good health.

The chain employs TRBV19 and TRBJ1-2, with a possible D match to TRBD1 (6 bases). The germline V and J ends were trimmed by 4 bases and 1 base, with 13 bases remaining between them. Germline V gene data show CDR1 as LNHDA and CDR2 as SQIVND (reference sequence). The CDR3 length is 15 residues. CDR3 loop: CASSTPRGYNYGYTF. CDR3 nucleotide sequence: TGTGCCAGTAGTACCCCCAGGGGCTATAACTATGGCTACACCTTC.

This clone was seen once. CDR3 DNA: TGTGCCAGCAGCCCCCGACAGGCAAACACTGAAGCTTTCTTT. It specifies CASSPRQANTEAFF. The chain couples TRBV9 to TRBJ1-1; weak D call: TRBD1 (6 bases). Germline V gene lookup returns CDR1 SGDLS and CDR2 YYNGEE. The V end lost 4 bases, the J end lost 2 bases, and 12 bases lay between the germline ends. CDR3 length: 14 residues.

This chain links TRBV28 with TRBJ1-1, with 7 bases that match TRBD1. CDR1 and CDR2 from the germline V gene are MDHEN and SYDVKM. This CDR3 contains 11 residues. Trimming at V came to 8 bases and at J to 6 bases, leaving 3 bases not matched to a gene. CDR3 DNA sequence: TGTGCCAGCCAAGACAGGGCTGAAGCTTTCTTT. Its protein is CASQDRAEAFF.

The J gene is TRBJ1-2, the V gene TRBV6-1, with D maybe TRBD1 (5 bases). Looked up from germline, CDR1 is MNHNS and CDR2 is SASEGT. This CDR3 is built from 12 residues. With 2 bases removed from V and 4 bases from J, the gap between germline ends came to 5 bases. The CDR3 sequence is CASSETGYGYTF. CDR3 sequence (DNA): TGTGCCAGCAGTGAAACAGGCTATGGCTACACCTTC.

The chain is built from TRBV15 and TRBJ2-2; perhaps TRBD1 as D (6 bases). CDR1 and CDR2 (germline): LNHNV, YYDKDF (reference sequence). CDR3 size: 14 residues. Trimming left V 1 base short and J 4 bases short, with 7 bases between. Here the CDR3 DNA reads TGTGCCACCAGCAGAGGAGGGGGCACCGGGGAGCTGTTTTTT. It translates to CATSRGGGTGELFF.

Written as DNA, the CDR3 is TGTGCCAGCAGCCCCCGGACAGGTTATCGTGAAGCTTTCTTT. Its protein is CASSPRTGYREAFF. V is TRBV11-2 and J is TRBJ1-1; TRBD1 agrees at 7 bases. The germline V gene encodes CDR1 SGHAT and CDR2 FQNNGV. Trimming removed 5 bases from V and 7 bases from J; junction bases left unmatched: 10. The CDR3 is made up of 14 amino acids.

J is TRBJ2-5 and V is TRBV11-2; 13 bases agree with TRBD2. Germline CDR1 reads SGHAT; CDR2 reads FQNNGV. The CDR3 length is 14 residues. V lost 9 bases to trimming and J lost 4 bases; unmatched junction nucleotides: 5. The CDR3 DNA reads TGTGCCAGTAGACGACTAGCGGGAGGAGAGACCCAGTACTTC. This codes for CASRRLAGGETQYF.

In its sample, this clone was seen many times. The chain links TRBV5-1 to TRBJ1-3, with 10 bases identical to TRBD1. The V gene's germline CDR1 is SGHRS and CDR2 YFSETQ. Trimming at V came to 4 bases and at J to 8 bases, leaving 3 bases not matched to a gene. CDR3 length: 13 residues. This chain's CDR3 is CASSRDRGDTIYF. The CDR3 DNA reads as TGCGCCAGCAGCCGGGACAGGGGTGACACCATATATTTT. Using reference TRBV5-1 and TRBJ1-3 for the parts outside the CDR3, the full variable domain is KAGVTQTPRYLIKTRGQQVTLSCSPISGHRSVSWYQQTPGQGLQFLFEYFSETQRNKGNFPGRFSGRQFSNSRSEMNVSTLELGDSALYLCASSRDRGDTIYFGEGSWLTVV.

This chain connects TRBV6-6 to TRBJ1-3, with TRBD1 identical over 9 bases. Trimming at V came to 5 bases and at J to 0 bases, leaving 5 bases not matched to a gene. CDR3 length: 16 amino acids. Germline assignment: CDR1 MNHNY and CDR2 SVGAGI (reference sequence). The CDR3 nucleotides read TGTGCCAGCAGTACCCTGACAGGGGGCTCTGGAAACACCATATATTTT. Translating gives CASSTLTGGSGNTIYF.